This paragraph covers one TCR beta chain sequence. Compared with germline, one end of the junction differs, possibly owing to a read error. These data originate in a study of tumor-infiltrating lymphocytes in primary liver carcinoma. As for the study in general: About 3.65 to 7.5 million productive TCRbeta reads were obtained from the samples, with similar numbers across tissue types.

TCR beta cDNA was reverse-transcribed from 400 to 500 ng of total RNA. The reaction used a constant-region primer and ProtoScript II reverse transcriptase. Sequencing libraries for TCR beta derived from three nested multiplex PCR rounds that used slightly modified ARM-PCR. MiXCR was run by TCRdb on the multiplex PCR reads, yielding one entry per CDR3 protein. The table has 250,000 to 350,000 distinct CDR3 sequences, almost 60% seen once. Germline DNA was also extracted, and blood RNA derived from unsorted whole blood. Specimen: peripheral blood. The source is a woman in her 30s with primary liver carcinoma and hepatitis B virus infection.

The CDR3 here is CSVVGYGPGGSYKQYF. In DNA form, the CDR3 reads TGCAGCGTTGTGGGGTATGGGCCCGGGGGGTCCTACAAGCAGTACTTC. The chain is built from TRBV29-1 and TRBJ2-7, with TRBD2 matching 7 bases. This CDR3 region has 16 residues. Looked up from germline, CDR1 is SQVTM and CDR2 is ANQGSEA.